The table lists the clone carrying this TCR beta chain with a count of one. The antigen is not known. V lost 6 bases, J lost 3 bases, and 9 bases stayed unmatched. This CDR3 spans 15 amino acids. The germline CDR1 and CDR2 sequences are MDHEN and SYDVKM. Assay used: immunoSEQ multiplex PCR; TCRdb lists only in-frame clones, some missing. The sample holds under 150,000 clones, 80% to 95% seen once. These data belong to a study of T cell responses to AZD1222 COVID-19 vaccine. Overall study findings and caveats: Females outnumbered males among donors, who were mostly white British; clonal diversity was possibly underestimated. Repertoires were obtained solely post-peak T cell response. Along spike, vaccine-associated CD4 TCRs were found throughout, with dominance at 160-218 and 743-854.

This sample comprised peripheral blood, obtained on day 0 of AZD1222 vaccination. The chain links TRBV28 to TRBJ2-7; TRBD1 aligns across 9 bases. The clonotype was recovered from an adult in good health. The CDR3, as DNA: TGTGCCAGCAGCTGGGCCGGGACAGGGATCTACGAGCAGTACTTC. It is translated as CASSWAGTGIYEQYF.